This T cell receptor (beta chain) was identified in a study of CD8 T cells in Susac syndrome. Study observations and caveats: By the study's own acknowledgment, its TCR sequencing and HLA analysis included relatively few individuals.

V was shortened by 0 bases and J by 8 bases, with 11 bases between the two germline ends. Germline V gene lookup returns CDR1 LGHNA and CDR2 YNFKEQ. This CDR3 region has 14 residues. The study sequenced TCR beta in blood CD8+ and CD4+ T cells. The CD8+ and CD4+ T cells were negatively isolated, with the TEMRA cells enriched by FACS. As to this clonotype: Its specificity is not known.

With random hexamers, about 0.5 to 1 ug RNA was reverse transcribed. Multiplex PCR with immunoSEQ amplified the TCR beta CDR3 across 54 Vbeta and 13 Jbeta. TCRdb called the immunoSEQ multiplex PCR reads again in MiXCR, with one record for every CDR3 protein. The sample has 80,000 to 95,000 distinct CDR3 sequences; about 93% are singletons. The genes are TRBV4-2 and TRBJ2-1; tentative D call: TRBD2 (6 bases). The sequence came from a human donor with Susac syndrome. Specimen: CD8+ T cells from PBMCs. The CDR3: CASSQDRELDEQFF. The CDR3 DNA follows: TGTGCCAGCAGCCAAGATCGGGAGCTGGATGAGCAGTTCTTC.